This record concerns one T cell receptor beta chain sequence. The data were obtained in a study of blood T cell repertoires in COVID-19. Repertoires were generated with immunoSEQ multiplex PCR, while TCRdb's copy carries only in-frame clones and drops some. The data contain 55,000 to 95,000 clones, roughly four fifths of them seen just once; the ten biggest clones take up less than 2%. V shed 6 bases, J shed 9 bases, and the junction held 4 bases outside the gene matches. This CDR3 spans 11 amino acids. The V gene's germline CDR1 is DFQATT and CDR2 SNEGSKA (reference sequence). The V call is TRBV20-1, the J call TRBJ2-1; 8 nucleotides agree with TRBD2. The specimen was peripheral blood. This sequence was found in a woman in her sixties with acute or convalescent COVID-19. The CDR3 DNA reads TGCAGTGCAACCACTAGCGGTGAGCAGTTCTTC. Protein product: CSATTSGEQFF.